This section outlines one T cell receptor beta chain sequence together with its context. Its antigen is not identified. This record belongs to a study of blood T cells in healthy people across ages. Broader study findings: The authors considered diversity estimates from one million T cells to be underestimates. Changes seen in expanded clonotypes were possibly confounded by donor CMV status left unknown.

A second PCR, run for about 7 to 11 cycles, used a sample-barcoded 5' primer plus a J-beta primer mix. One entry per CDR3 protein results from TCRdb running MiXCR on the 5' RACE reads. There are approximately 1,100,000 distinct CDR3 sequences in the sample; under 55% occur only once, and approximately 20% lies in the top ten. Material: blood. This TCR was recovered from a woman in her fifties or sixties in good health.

The CDR3 sequence: CASSLKGEGLFF. CDR3 DNA: TGTGCCAGCAGCTTAAAGGGCGAGGGGCTGTTTTTT. This rearrangement joins TRBV7-8 to TRBJ1-4; possibly TRBD1 for D (5 bases). V lost 2 bases and J lost 14, with 12 bases in between. The CDR3 contains 12 residues. Germline V lookup: CDR1 SGHVS, CDR2 FQNEAQ.